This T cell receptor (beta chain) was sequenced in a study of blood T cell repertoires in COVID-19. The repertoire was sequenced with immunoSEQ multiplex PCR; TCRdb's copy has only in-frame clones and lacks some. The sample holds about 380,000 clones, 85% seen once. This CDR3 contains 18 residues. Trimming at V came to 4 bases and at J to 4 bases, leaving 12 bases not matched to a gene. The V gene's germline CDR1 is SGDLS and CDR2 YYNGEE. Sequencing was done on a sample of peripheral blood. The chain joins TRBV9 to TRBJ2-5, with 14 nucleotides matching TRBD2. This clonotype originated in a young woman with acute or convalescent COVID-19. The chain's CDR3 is CASSLGTSGGANLETQYF. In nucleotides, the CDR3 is TGTGCCAGCAGCCTAGGGACTAGCGGGGGAGCTAATCTAGAGACCCAGTACTTC.